This TCR beta chain appears in the sequencing data of a study of T-cell memory formation after mild COVID-19. TCRdb re-analysed the 5' RACE reads in MiXCR, keeping a single row per CDR3 protein. The top ten clones hold approximately 40% of a sample with tens of thousands of distinct CDR3 sequences, over 12% of them seen once. Turning to this clonotype: The antigen remains undetermined.

Findings of the study overall: Clones which contracted sat mainly in CM and EM if CD4+, and in EMRA if CD8+. Researchers found some responding clones in pre-infection memory, a sign that cross-reactive memory joined. Confirmation was lacking for SARS-CoV-2 specificity of second-wave clones that peaked on day 37.

The receptor's source is a man aged 18 to 29 who had mild COVID-19 (a few samples of this study predate the infection). Cell type and time point are not known. The sample taken for sequencing was PBMCs or a T cell subset sorted from them (not recorded which).

The CDR3 nucleotides read TGTGCCAGCAGCTCGACCGACAGTTACTACAATGAGCAGTTCTTC. It encodes CASSSTDSYYNEQFF. The V gene is TRBV11-3, the J gene TRBJ2-1; D perhaps matches TRBD1 (5 bases). This CDR3 comprises 15 residues. Trimming stripped 4 bases from V and 3 bases from J, with 13 bases between. Germline CDR1 is SGHNT and CDR2 is YENEEA.